These T cell receptor beta chains were read from a single sample in a study of T cells in Graves' hyperthyroidism and ophthalmopathy. In TCRdb, the multiplex PCR reads were re-called with MiXCR into one record per CDR3 protein. The table shows 700,000 or so distinct CDR3 sequences, with around 15% occurring only once. The sequenced sample was blood. The receptors come from a man younger than 35 with Graves' hyperthyroidism. Both conserved end residues are part of each CDR3. Each record gives: J gene, D gene, V gene, clone size, CDR3 protein, CDR3 DNA. The D gene is left open where the match is weak. The size of a clone is reported for some rows only, either as once, few or many, or as a class for expanded clones.

>TRBJ1-5|.|TRBV7-2|.
CASSLVVNQPQHF
TGTGCCAGCAGCTTAGTAGTCAATCAGCCCCAGCATTTT
>TRBJ1-6|.|TRBV5-1|.
CASSFRGVQPLHF
TGCGCCAGCAGCTTCAGGGGCGTTCAACCCCTCCACTTT
>TRBJ2-1|TRBD2|TRBV2|many
CASSELAGGVYNEQFF
TGTGCCAGCAGCGAACTGGCGGGAGGTGTCTACAATGAGCAGTTCTTC
>TRBJ1-5|.|TRBV4-1|.
CASSHTGLQQPQHF
TGCGCCAGCAGCCATACAGGGCTCCAACAGCCCCAGCATTTT
>TRBJ1-5|.|TRBV20-1|.
CSARDPLQPQHF
TGCAGTGCTAGAGACCCTTTGCAGCCCCAGCATTTT
>TRBJ2-2|.|TRBV12-3/TRBV12-4|many
CASRPPWGSPGELFF
TGTGCCAGCAGGCCCCCCTGGGGATCGCCCGGGGAGCTGTTTTTT
>TRBJ2-5|TRBD2|TRBV7-9|few
CASSLRGREGQETQYF
TGTGCCAGCAGCTTGAGGGGGCGGGAGGGCCAAGAGACCCAGTACTTC
>TRBJ1-1|.|TRBV5-4|.
CASSSGTGVEAFF
TGTGCCAGCAGCTCGGGGACGGGGGTTGAAGCTTTCTTT
>TRBJ2-1|.|TRBV7-9|.
CASSLAPQPEDNEQFF
TGTGCCAGCAGCTTAGCGCCCCAGCCCGAGGACAATGAGCAGTTCTTC
>TRBJ1-1|.|TRBV7-9|.
CASSPFGGEKTEAFF
TGTGCCAGCAGCCCATTCGGGGGGGAAAAAACTGAAGCTTTCTTT
>TRBJ1-1|.|TRBV5-5|.
CASSQTATNTEAFF
TGTGCCAGCAGCCAGACAGCGACGAACACTGAAGCTTTCTTT
>TRBJ2-1|TRBD2|TRBV6-1|few
CASSLAASGRGEQFF
TGTGCCAGCAGTCTCGCGGCTAGCGGGCGGGGTGAGCAGTTCTTC
>TRBJ2-1|.|TRBV28|.
CASSFLARGSYNEQFF
TGTGCCAGCAGTTTCCTAGCGCGTGGCTCCTACAATGAGCAGTTCTTC
>TRBJ2-1|.|TRBV28|many
CASSLFLGKGYNEQFF
TGTGCCAGCAGTTTATTTTTGGGGAAGGGGTACAATGAGCAGTTCTTC
>TRBJ2-2|.|TRBV12-3/TRBV12-4|.
CASRPYSGELFF
TGTGCCAGCAGACCCTATAGCGGGGAGCTGTTTTTT
>TRBJ2-7|.|TRBV28|many
CASSSTYRADYEQYF
TGTGCCAGCAGTTCGACCTACAGGGCAGACTACGAGCAGTACTTC
>TRBJ1-3|.|TRBV6-2/TRBV6-3|.
CASSYSIMLGSGNTIYF
TGTGCCAGCAGTTACTCGATCATGCTTGGCTCTGGAAACACCATATATTTT
>TRBJ2-7|TRBD1|TRBV12-5|.
CASGLVLGQGQSEQYF
TGTGCTAGTGGTTTGGTCCTCGGACAGGGTCAAAGCGAGCAGTACTTC
>TRBJ1-1|.|TRBV19|.
CAFRKAQNTEAFF
TGTGCCTTCCGCAAGGCTCAGAACACTGAAGCTTTCTTT
>TRBJ1-2|.|TRBV2|few
CARDLDSQANYGYTF
TGTGCCAGGGACTTGGACAGCCAAGCTAACTATGGCTACACCTTC
>TRBJ2-3|TRBD2|TRBV12-3/TRBV12-4|many
CASSPFSPSGRYDTQYF
TGTGCCAGCAGTCCTTTTTCGCCTAGCGGGAGATATGATACGCAGTATTTT
>TRBJ2-1|.|TRBV20-1|.
CSASEGPYNEQFF
TGCAGTGCTTCGGAGGGCCCCTACAATGAGCAGTTCTTC
>TRBJ1-1|.|TRBV24-1|many
CAVRAPNTEAFF
TGTGCCGTCAGGGCCCCAAACACTGAAGCTTTCTTT
>TRBJ2-1|TRBD2|TRBV20-1|many
CSAGLAGLYNEQFF
TGCAGTGCTGGTCTAGCGGGCCTTTACAATGAGCAGTTCTTC
>TRBJ2-1|.|TRBV5-1|few
CASSFGGLNEQFF
TGCGCCAGCAGCTTCGGGGGACTGAATGAGCAGTTCTTC
>TRBJ2-2|TRBD2|TRBV3-1|.
CASSQDISGSLTGELFF
TGTGCCAGCAGCCAAGATATTAGCGGGAGCCTCACCGGGGAGCTGTTTTTT
>TRBJ2-2|.|TRBV15|.
CATSEGGRTGELFF
TGTGCCACCAGCGAGGGGGGTAGGACCGGGGAGCTGTTTTTT
>TRBJ2-5|TRBD2|TRBV7-2|few
CASSSQLTSGRGETQYF
TGTGCCAGCAGCTCCCAATTAACTAGCGGGAGAGGAGAGACCCAGTACTTC
>TRBJ2-1|TRBD2|TRBV11-2|many
CASSINGGLAFNEQFF
TGTGCCAGCAGCATAAATGGGGGACTAGCATTCAATGAGCAGTTCTTC
>TRBJ2-6|TRBD1|TRBV28|.
CASSPGTGVRGANVLTF
TGTGCCAGCAGTCCCGGGACAGGGGTAAGGGGGGCCAACGTCCTGACTTTC
>TRBJ2-3|.|TRBV28|few
CASSSFRREAGGTQYF
TGTGCCAGCAGTTCCTTTCGGAGGGAGGCTGGAGGTACGCAGTATTTT
>TRBJ2-1|TRBD2|TRBV7-6|.
CASTLGEGYNEQFF
TGTGCCAGCACCCTGGGGGAGGGCTACAATGAGCAGTTCTTC
>TRBJ2-7|.|TRBV6-1|many
CASRPARVWSSYEQYF
TGTGCCAGCAGACCCGCCCGGGTCTGGAGCTCCTACGAGCAGTACTTC
>TRBJ2-3|.|TRBV6-1|many
CATRPPGLRTTQYF
TGTGCCACCCGACCCCCCGGACTGCGTACTACGCAGTATTTT
>TRBJ2-1|TRBD2|TRBV7-9|.
CASRSALATVRISEQFF
TGTGCCAGCAGGTCCGCACTAGCGACAGTTAGAATTAGTGAGCAGTTCTTC
>TRBJ2-2|.|TRBV6-6|few
CASSYRSGGGPGELFF
TGTGCCAGCAGTTACCGTTCAGGAGGAGGCCCCGGGGAGCTGTTTTTT
>TRBJ2-1|.|TRBV27|many
CASSFSRGGNEQFF
TGTGCCAGCAGTTTCTCCCGGGGTGGGAATGAGCAGTTCTTC
>TRBJ2-6|.|TRBV4-2|few
CASSQEPASSSGANVLTF
TGTGCCAGCAGCCAAGAGCCAGCTTCCTCCTCTGGGGCCAACGTCCTGACTTTC
>TRBJ2-7|.|TRBV28|many
CASSVRQSYEQYF
TGTGCCAGCAGCGTAAGACAGTCCTACGAGCAGTACTTC
>TRBJ1-1|.|TRBV5-8|few
CASSGGELNTEAFF
TGTGCCAGCAGCGGGGGGGAATTGAACACTGAAGCTTTCTTT
>TRBJ1-5|.|TRBV2|many
CASSEGQSNQPQHF
TGTGCCAGCAGTGAAGGACAGAGCAATCAGCCCCAGCATTTT
>TRBJ2-7|.|TRBV5-1|.
CASSLAELGDGFYEQYF
TGCGCCAGCAGCTTGGCCGAGCTTGGGGACGGATTCTACGAGCAGTACTTC
>TRBJ2-1|.|TRBV20-1|.
CSATRPGIRNEQFF
TGCAGTGCTACCCGACCCGGGATACGGAATGAGCAGTTCTTC
>TRBJ2-7|.|TRBV28|many
CASSPTGRDTYEQYF
TGTGCCAGCAGCCCAACGGGGCGGGATACCTACGAGCAGTACTTC
>TRBJ2-2|.|TRBV11-2|.
CASSPGYGELFF
TGTGCCAGCAGCCCGGGGTACGGGGAGCTGTTTTTT
>TRBJ2-1|.|TRBV7-2|many
CASSSAQGSYNEQFF
TGTGCCAGCAGCTCCGCCCAGGGGTCCTACAATGAGCAGTTCTTC
>TRBJ1-2|.|TRBV9|few
CASSVGNRADYGYTF
TGTGCCAGCAGCGTAGGAAATCGGGCAGACTATGGCTACACCTTC
>TRBJ1-5|.|TRBV28|many
CASSSTLNQPQHF
TGTGCCAGCAGTTCTACACTCAATCAGCCCCAGCATTTT
>TRBJ2-5|TRBD2|TRBV3-1|.
CASSQDPGGGETQYF
TGTGCCAGCAGCCAAGATCCTGGGGGGGGGGAGACCCAGTACTTC
>TRBJ2-3|TRBD1|TRBV19|.
CASSPDRGNTDTQYF
TGTGCCAGTAGCCCGGACAGGGGTAACACAGATACGCAGTATTTT
>TRBJ2-7|.|TRBV28|few
CASSSSLFETDRRVPQEQYF
TGTGCCAGCAGTTCCTCACTTTTTGAAACCGACAGGAGGGTTCCCCAGGAGCAGTACTTC
>TRBJ2-5|.|TRBV30|many
CAWSVPPRAYETQYF
TGTGCCTGGAGTGTACCCCCTAGAGCGTACGAGACCCAGTACTTC
>TRBJ1-1|.|TRBV20-1|many
CSARYPWGRRGGTEAFF
TGCAGTGCTAGGTACCCTTGGGGTCGGAGGGGGGGAACTGAAGCTTTCTTT